A selection of T cell receptor beta chains follows, all from one sample in a study of shared clonotypes between healthy human individuals. TCRdb's table, derived via immunoSEQ multiplex PCR, lists solely in-frame clones and lacks some. The sample lists roughly 1 million clones; around three quarters were seen once. Material: memory CD4+ T cells from PBMCs. All receptors derive from a young man in good health. Some clones in this sample may be carry-over from other donors' samples. The CDR3 runs from the conserved cysteine through the conserved F or W. D genes are given only for firm matches. Not every row has a clone size; where given, it reads once, few, many or a size class.

TRBJ2-3 | NA | TRBD1 | TRBV11-2 | CASSLTGTGYGDTQYF | TGTGCCAGCAGCTTAACCGGGACAGGCTACGGAGATACGCAGTATTTT
TRBJ1-3 | NA | NA | TRBV28 | CASSPSQGVGDTIYF | TGTGCCAGCAGTCCCAGCCAAGGAGTAGGGGACACCATATATTTT
TRBJ1-2 | NA | NA | TRBV19 | CASETREGRGYGYTF | TGTGCCAGTGAGACCCGGGAGGGCAGAGGCTATGGCTACACCTTC
TRBJ1-5 | once | NA | TRBV2 | CASNSLSGTTNQPQHF | TGTGCCAGCAACTCGTTGTCCGGGACCACCAATCAGCCCCAGCATTTT
TRBJ1-2 | NA | NA | TRBV18 | CASSPTGTRRNYGYTF | TGTGCCAGCTCACCAACTGGGACAAGGCGGAACTATGGCTACACCTTC
TRBJ1-2 | many | NA | TRBV5-6 | CASSFGRPNGYTF | TGTGCCAGCAGCTTTGGCCGCCCAAATGGCTACACCTTC
TRBJ2-2 | NA | TRBD2 | TRBV5-4 | CASSSLTSGNTGELFF | TGTGCCAGCAGCTCGTTAACTAGCGGGAACACCGGGGAGCTGTTTTTT
TRBJ1-1 | NA | NA | TRBV6-6 | CASAVPQNTEAFF | TGTGCCAGCGCGGTGCCTCAGAACACTGAAGCTTTCTTT
TRBJ1-2 | NA | NA | TRBV5-4 | CASSSGGAQVYGYTF | TGTGCCAGCAGCTCGGGGGGGGCGCAGGTCTATGGCTACACCTTC
TRBJ2-1 | NA | NA | TRBV7-8 | CASSPVVAGDEQFF | TGTGCCAGCAGCCCAGTAGTGGCGGGCGATGAGCAGTTCTTC
TRBJ1-1 | NA | TRBD1 | TRBV11-2 | CASSLSWTGTTEAFF | TGTGCCAGCAGCTTAAGCTGGACAGGGACGACTGAAGCTTTCTTT
TRBJ2-1 | NA | NA | TRBV20-1 | CSAAGSNEQFF | TGCAGTGCCGCAGGGTCCAATGAGCAGTTCTTC
TRBJ2-3 | NA | NA | TRBV14 | CASSQDLGSADTQYF | TGTGCCAGCAGCCAGGATTTGGGAAGTGCAGATACGCAGTATTTT
TRBJ1-2 | NA | NA | TRBV28 | CASGPPANYGYTF | TGTGCCAGCGGACCCCCAGCTAACTATGGCTACACCTTC
TRBJ2-2 | NA | NA | TRBV5-8 | CASSFFRTGELFF | TGTGCCAGCAGCTTCTTCAGGACCGGGGAGCTGTTTTTT
TRBJ2-7 | NA | TRBD1 | TRBV15 | CATSRSTPTGFSYEQYF | TGTGCCACCAGCAGATCGACGCCGACAGGGTTCTCCTACGAGCAGTACTTC
TRBJ2-1 | many | TRBD1 | TRBV29-1 | CSVDRGRRNEQFF | TGCAGCGTGGACAGGGGGCGCAGGAATGAGCAGTTCTTC
TRBJ2-3 | NA | TRBD2 | TRBV9 | CASNLGGLAGGPADTQYF | TGTGCCAGCAACTTAGGGGGACTAGCGGGAGGGCCGGCAGATACGCAGTATTTT
TRBJ1-1 | NA | NA | TRBV5-1 | CASSPVSGVGTEAFF | TGCGCCAGCAGCCCAGTTTCGGGGGTGGGCACTGAAGCTTTCTTT
TRBJ2-7 | few | NA | TRBV27 | CASSLLGGRWYEQYF | TGTGCCAGCAGTTTGTTGGGGGGCCGATGGTACGAGCAGTACTTC
TRBJ1-4 | NA | NA | TRBV4-1 | CASSQGGLGEKLFF | TGCGCCAGCAGCCAGGGGGGGCTAGGGGAAAAACTGTTTTTT
TRBJ1-2 | NA | NA | TRBV14 | CASSQQAHYGYTF | TGTGCCAGCAGCCAACAGGCCCACTATGGCTACACCTTC
TRBJ2-6 | NA | TRBD1 | TRBV7-9 | CASSLAGQFSSGANVLTF | TGTGCCAGCAGCTTAGCGGGACAGTTCAGCTCTGGGGCCAACGTCCTGACTTTC
TRBJ2-7 | NA | NA | TRBV6-5 | CASSYDLAASSYEQYF | TGTGCCAGCAGTTACGATTTAGCGGCGAGCTCCTACGAGCAGTACTTC
TRBJ1-2 | many | TRBD1 | TRBV5-4 | CASSPTGDYGYTF | TGTGCCAGCAGCCCGACAGGGGACTATGGCTACACCTTC
TRBJ1-1 | once | NA | TRBV7-8 | CASSLDYLGGNTEAFF | TGTGCCAGCAGCTTAGATTACCTAGGGGGGAACACTGAAGCTTTCTTT
TRBJ2-7 | NA | NA | TRBV14 | CASSNYYEQYF | TGTGCCAGCAGCAATTATTACGAGCAGTACTTC
TRBJ1-2 | NA | NA | TRBV14 | CASSQDETYGYTF | TGTGCCAGCAGCCAAGATGAGACGTATGGCTACACCTTC
TRBJ1-2 | NA | TRBD1 | TRBV5-6 | CASSWDRAYYGYTF | TGTGCCAGCAGCTGGGACAGGGCCTACTATGGCTACACCTTC
TRBJ2-3 | NA | NA | TRBV7-6 | CASSSTGDTQYF | TGTGCCAGCAGTTCTACGGGAGATACGCAGTATTTT
TRBJ2-7 | NA | TRBD1 | TRBV6-1 | CASSPRAGTGHEQYF | TGTGCCAGCAGTCCCCGGGCCGGGACAGGGCACGAGCAGTACTTC
TRBJ1-1 | NA | NA | TRBV5-1 | CASGLRGNTEAFF | TGCGCCAGCGGACTGAGGGGGAACACTGAAGCTTTCTTT
TRBJ2-5 | once | NA | TRBV11-2 | CASSPGETQYF | TGTGCCAGCAGCCCGGGAGAGACCCAGTACTTC
TRBJ2-1 | NA | NA | TRBV2 | CASSRDTNYNEQFF | TGTGCCAGCAGTCGGGACACCAACTACAATGAGCAGTTCTTC
TRBJ2-5 | few | NA | TRBV7-2 | CASSFGRGTQYF | TGTGCCAGCAGCTTCGGTCGGGGGACCCAGTACTTC
TRBJ2-5 | NA | TRBD2 | TRBV7-2 | CASSMRLAETQYF | TGTGCCAGCAGCATGAGACTAGCTGAGACCCAGTACTTC